Only one count was recorded for the clone carrying this T cell receptor beta chain. This CDR3 has 15 amino acids. V gave up 5 bases and J gave up 2 bases; unmatched junction bases: 4. Germline V gene sequence: CDR1 SGHTA, CDR2 FQGNSA. Sequencing used immunoSEQ multiplex PCR; TCRdb keeps in-frame clones, though not all of them. The sample lists about 94,000 clones; around 80% were seen once. The sample belongs to a study of blood T cell repertoires in COVID-19. Overall study: Donors in the United States, Italy and Spain gave samples during acute or convalescent COVID-19. The analysed material was cDNA or gDNA that came from T cells, B-cell-depleted T cells, or PBMCs.

The origin of this receptor is a human donor in a cohort sampled during active COVID-19. Specimen: peripheral blood. The chain employs TRBV7-2 and TRBJ2-5; 11 positions agree with TRBD2. This CDR3 is CASSTRLAGQETQYF. CDR3 sequence (DNA): TGTGCCAGCAGCACCCGACTAGCGGGGCAAGAGACCCAGTACTTC.